The present T cell receptor (beta chain) was sequenced within a study of cytomegalovirus exposure and HLA in healthy donors. Study findings and constraints: Among TCR beta chains, those listed as cytomegalovirus-associated numbered about 160. A missense variant in DCLRE1C was later tied to TCR beta V- and J-gene trimming. Beyond CMV serostatus, there was no information to go on about immune exposure.

Amplification used 60 Vbeta primers and 13 Jbeta primers. Sequenced by immunoSEQ multiplex PCR; TCRdb stores in-frame clones only, minus some. The table lists about 97,000 clones, approximately 75% of them singletons, with about 1.9% in the top ten. About this clone itself: Antigen: not known.

The sequenced material came from PBMCs. This clonotype originated in a woman in her forties in good health and CMV-seronegative.

Here the CDR3 DNA reads TGCGCCAGCAGCCGCTACCGGGACAGGGACTTCTACGAGCAGTACTTC. Amino acids: CASSRYRDRDFYEQYF. This rearrangement joins TRBV5-1 to TRBJ2-7; 9 nucleotides align to TRBD1. The CDR3 covers 16 residues. From germline, CDR1 is SGHRS and CDR2 YFSETQ. With V trimmed by 4 bases and J by 3 bases, 11 bases remained unmatched.